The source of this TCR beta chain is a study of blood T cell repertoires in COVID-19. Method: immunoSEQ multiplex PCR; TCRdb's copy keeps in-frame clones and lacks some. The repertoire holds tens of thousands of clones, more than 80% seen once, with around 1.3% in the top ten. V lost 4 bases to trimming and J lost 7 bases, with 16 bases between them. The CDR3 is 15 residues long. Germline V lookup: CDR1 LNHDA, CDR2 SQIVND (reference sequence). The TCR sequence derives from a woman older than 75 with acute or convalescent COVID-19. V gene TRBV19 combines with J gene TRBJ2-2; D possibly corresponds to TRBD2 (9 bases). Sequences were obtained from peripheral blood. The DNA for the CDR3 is TGTGCCAGTAGTACTAGCGGGACAGGTATCGGGGAGCTGTTTTTT. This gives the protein CASSTSGTGIGELFF.